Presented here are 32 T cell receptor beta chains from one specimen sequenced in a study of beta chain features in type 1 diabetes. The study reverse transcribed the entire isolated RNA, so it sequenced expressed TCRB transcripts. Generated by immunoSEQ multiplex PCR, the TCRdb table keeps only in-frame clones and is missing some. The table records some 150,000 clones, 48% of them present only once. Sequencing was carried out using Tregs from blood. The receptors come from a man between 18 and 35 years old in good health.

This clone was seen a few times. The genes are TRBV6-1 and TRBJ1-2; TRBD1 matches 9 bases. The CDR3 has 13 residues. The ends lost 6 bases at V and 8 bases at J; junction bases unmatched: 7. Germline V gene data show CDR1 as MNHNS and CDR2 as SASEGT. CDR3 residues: CASRLTGGNGYTF. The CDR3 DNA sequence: TGTGCCAGCAGACTGACAGGGGGTAACGGCTACACCTTC.

CDR3 in amino acids: CASSVGASTEAFF. Written as DNA, the CDR3 is TGTGCCAGCTCCGTGGGGGCGAGCACTGAAGCTTTCTTT. J is TRBJ1-1 and V is TRBV7-6, with a possible D match to TRBD1 (6 bases). This CDR3 spans 13 amino acids. The ends were cut back, 8 bases at V and 4 bases at J, with 14 bases in the middle. The germline V gene encodes CDR1 SGHVS and CDR2 FNYEAQ.

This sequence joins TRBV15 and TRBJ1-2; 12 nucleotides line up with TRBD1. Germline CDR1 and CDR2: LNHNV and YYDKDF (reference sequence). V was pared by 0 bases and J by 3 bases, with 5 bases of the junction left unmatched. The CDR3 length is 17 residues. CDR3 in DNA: TGTGCCACCAGCAGAGAAGTGGGACAGGGGGCCCACTATGGCTACACCTTC. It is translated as CATSREVGQGAHYGYTF.

The CDR3 DNA reads as TGCAGCGTTGAAGGTGGACACTCGAATGAAAAACTGTTTTTT. It is translated as CSVEGGHSNEKLFF. The chain combines TRBV29-1 with TRBJ1-4; weak D call: TRBD1 (5 bases). CDR3 length: 14 residues. Germline assignment: CDR1 SQVTM and CDR2 ANQGSEA. Trimming removed 1 base at V and 5 bases at J, with 11 bases between.

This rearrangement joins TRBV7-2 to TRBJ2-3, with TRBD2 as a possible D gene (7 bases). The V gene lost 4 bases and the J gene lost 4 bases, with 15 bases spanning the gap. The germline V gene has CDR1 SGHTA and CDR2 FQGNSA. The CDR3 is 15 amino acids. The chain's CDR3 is CASSYQGGGADTQYF. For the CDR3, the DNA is TGTGCCAGCAGCTACCAGGGCGGGGGCGCAGATACGCAGTATTTT. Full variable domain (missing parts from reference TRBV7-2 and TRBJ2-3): GAGVSQSPSNKVTEKGKDVELRCDPISGHTALYWYRQSLGQGLEFLIYFQGNSAPDKSGLPSDRFSAERTGGSVSTLTIQRTQQEDSAVYLCASSYQGGGADTQYFGPGTRLTVL.

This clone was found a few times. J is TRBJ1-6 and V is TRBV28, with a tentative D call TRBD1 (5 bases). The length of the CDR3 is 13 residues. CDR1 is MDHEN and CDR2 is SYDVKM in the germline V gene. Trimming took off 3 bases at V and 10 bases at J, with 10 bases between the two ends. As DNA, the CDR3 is TGTGCCAGCAGTTTTCCCGGGGGATCACCCCTCCACTTT. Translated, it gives CASSFPGGSPLHF.

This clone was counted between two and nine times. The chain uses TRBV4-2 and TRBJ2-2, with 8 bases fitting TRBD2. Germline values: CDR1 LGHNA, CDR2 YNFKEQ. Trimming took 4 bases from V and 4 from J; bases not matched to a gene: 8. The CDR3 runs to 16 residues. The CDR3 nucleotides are TGTGCCAGCAGCCCATGGGCGGGGGGTGGCACCGGGGAGCTGTTTTTT. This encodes CASSPWAGGGTGELFF.

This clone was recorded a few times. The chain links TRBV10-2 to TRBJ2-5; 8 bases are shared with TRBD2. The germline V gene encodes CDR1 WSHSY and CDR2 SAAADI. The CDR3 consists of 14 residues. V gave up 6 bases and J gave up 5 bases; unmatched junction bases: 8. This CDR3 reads CASRRAGDPETQYF. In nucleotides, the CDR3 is TGCGCCAGCAGGAGAGCGGGGGACCCTGAGACCCAGTACTTC.

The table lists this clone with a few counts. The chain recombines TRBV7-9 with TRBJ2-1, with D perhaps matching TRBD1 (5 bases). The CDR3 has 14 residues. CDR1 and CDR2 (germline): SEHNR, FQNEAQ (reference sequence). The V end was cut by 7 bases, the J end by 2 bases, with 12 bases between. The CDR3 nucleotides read TGTGCCAGCACGGACATTGTGCCCTACAATGAGCAGTTCTTC. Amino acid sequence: CASTDIVPYNEQFF.

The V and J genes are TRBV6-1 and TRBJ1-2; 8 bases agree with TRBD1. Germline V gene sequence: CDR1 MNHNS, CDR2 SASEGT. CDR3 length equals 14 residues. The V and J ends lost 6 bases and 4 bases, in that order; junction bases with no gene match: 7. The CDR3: CASRADRVIYGYTF. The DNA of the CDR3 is TGTGCCAGCAGGGCGGACAGGGTGATCTATGGCTACACCTTC.

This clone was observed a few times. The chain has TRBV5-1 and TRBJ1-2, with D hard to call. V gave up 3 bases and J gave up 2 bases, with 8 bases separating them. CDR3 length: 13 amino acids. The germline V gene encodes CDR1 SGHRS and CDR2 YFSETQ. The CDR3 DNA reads TGCGCCAGCAGCTCCGATAGCAACTATGGCTACACCTTC. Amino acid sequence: CASSSDSNYGYTF.

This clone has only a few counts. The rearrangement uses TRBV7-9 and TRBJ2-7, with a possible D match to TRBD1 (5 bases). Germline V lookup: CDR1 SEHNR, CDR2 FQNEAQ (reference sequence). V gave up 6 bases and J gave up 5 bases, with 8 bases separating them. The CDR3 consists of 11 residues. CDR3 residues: CASRFRDEQYF. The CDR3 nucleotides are TGTGCCAGCAGGTTCAGGGACGAGCAGTACTTC. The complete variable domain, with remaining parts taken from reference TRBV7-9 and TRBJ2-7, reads DTGVSQNPRHKITKRGQNVTFRCDPISEHNRLYWYRQTLGQGPEFLTYFQNEAQLEKSRLLSDRFSAERPKGSFSTLEIQRTEQGDSAMYLCASRFRDEQYFGPGTRLTVT.

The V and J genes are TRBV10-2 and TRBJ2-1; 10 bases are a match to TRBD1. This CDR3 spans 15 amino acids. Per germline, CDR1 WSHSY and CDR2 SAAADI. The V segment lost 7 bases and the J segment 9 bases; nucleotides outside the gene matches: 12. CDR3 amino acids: CASNPRQGAYIEQFF. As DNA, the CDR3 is TGCGCCAGCAACCCCCGACAGGGGGCTTATATTGAGCAGTTCTTC.

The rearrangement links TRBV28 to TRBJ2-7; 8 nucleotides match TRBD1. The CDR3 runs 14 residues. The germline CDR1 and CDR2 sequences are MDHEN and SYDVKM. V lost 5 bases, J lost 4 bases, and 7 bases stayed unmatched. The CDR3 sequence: CASSPRTGRYEQYF. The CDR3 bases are TGTGCCAGCAGTCCCCGGACAGGGAGGTACGAGCAGTACTTC.

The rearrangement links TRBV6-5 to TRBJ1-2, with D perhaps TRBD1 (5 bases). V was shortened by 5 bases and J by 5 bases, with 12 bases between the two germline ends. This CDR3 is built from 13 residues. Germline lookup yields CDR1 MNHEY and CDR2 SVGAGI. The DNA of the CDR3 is TGTGCCAGCAGTCTGAGACAGACTTATGGCTACACCTTC. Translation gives CASSLRQTYGYTF.

The CDR3 spells CASSFRQGYSPLHF. The CDR3 nucleotides are TGTGCCAGCAGCTTCCGACAGGGGTATTCACCCCTCCACTTT. The rearrangement uses TRBV7-2 and TRBJ1-6, with TRBD1 identical over 8 bases. V shed 3 bases and J 8 bases; nucleotides not matched to a gene: 3. Germline V lookup: CDR1 SGHTA, CDR2 FQGNSA. The CDR3 has 14 residues.

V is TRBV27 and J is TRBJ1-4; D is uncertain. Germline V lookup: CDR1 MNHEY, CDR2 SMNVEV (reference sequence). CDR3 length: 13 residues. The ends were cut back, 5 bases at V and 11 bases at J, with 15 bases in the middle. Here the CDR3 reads CASSRTDNGKLFF. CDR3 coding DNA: TGTGCCAGCAGTCGGACTGATAATGGTAAACTGTTTTTT.

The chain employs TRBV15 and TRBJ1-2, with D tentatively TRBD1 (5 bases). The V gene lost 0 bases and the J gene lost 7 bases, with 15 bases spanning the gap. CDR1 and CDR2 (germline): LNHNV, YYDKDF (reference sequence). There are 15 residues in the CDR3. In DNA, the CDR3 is TGTGCCACCAGCAGAGATGGGTCAGGGCTCTTTGGCTACACCTTC. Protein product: CATSRDGSGLFGYTF.

The CDR3 DNA reads as TGTGCCAGCAGCTTATTACTAGCGCGGGGCACAGATACGCAGTATTTT. Translated, it gives CASSLLLARGTDTQYF. This rearrangement joins TRBV11-2 to TRBJ2-3; 7 bases agree with TRBD2. Germline V gene sequence: CDR1 SGHAT, CDR2 FQNNGV. The length of the CDR3 is 16 residues. Trimming cost V 2 bases and J 1 base; bases outside gene matches: 6.

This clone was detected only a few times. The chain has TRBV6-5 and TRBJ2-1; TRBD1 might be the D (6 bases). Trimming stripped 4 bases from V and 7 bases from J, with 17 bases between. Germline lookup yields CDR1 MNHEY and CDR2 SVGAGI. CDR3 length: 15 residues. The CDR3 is CASSFRGGTTNEQFF. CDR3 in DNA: TGTGCCAGCAGTTTCCGTGGTGGGACAACTAATGAGCAGTTCTTC.

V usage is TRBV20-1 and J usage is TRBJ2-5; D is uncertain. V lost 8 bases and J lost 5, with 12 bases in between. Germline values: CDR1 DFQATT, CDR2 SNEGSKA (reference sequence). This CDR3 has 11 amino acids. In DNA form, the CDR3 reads TGCAGTCTCGACAAGGCCGAGACCCAGTACTTC. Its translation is CSLDKAETQYF.

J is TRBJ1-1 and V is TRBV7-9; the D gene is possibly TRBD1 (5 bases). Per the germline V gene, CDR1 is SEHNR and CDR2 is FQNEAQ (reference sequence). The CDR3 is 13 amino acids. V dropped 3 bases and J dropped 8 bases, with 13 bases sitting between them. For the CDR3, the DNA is TGTGCCAGCAGCTTGGGCAGGGAAGAAGAAGCTTTCTTT. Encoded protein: CASSLGREEEAFF.

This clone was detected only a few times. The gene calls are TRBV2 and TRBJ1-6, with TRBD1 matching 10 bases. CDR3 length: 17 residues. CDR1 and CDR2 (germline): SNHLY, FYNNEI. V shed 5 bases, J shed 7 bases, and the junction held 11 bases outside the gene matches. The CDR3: CASSTKGQGLLNSPLHF. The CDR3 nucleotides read TGTGCCAGCAGTACCAAGGGACAGGGGTTGTTAAATTCACCCCTCCACTTT.

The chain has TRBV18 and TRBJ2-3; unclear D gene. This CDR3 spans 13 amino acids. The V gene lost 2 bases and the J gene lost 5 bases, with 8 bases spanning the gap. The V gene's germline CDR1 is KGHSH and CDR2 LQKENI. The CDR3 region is CASSPNVGDTQYF. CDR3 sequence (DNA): TGTGCCAGCTCACCAAACGTCGGAGATACGCAGTATTTT.

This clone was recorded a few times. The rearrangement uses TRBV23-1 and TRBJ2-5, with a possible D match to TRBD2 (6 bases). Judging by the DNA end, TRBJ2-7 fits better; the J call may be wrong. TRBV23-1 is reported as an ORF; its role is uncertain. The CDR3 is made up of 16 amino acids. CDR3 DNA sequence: TGCGCCCAAGTGCCTTCCGCGCCTAGCGAGACCTACGAGCAGTACTTC. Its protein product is CAQVPSAPSETYEQYF.

CDR3 DNA sequence: TGTGCCAGCAGCTACAGCGGGAGCCTCACCGGGGAGCTGTTTTTT. It encodes CASSYSGSLTGELFF. The V and J genes are TRBV7-9 and TRBJ2-2; 8 nucleotides align to TRBD2. Germline V lookup: CDR1 SEHNR, CDR2 FQNEAQ (reference sequence). With 4 bases clipped from V and 4 bases from J, the junction kept 5 bases outside the gene matches. This CDR3 is 15 amino acids long.

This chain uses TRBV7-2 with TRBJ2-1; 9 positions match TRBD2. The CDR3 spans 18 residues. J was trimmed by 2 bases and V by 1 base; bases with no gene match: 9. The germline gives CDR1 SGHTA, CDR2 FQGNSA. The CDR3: CASSLVFSASGAYNEQFF. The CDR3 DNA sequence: TGTGCCAGCAGCTTAGTATTTTCGGCTAGCGGGGCCTACAATGAGCAGTTCTTC.

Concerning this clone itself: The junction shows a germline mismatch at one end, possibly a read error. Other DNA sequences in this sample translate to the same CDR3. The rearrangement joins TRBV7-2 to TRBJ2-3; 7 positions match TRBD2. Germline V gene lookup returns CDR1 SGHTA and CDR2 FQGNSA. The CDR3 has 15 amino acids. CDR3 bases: TGCGCCAGCAGCTCCCTAGCGGACCGCACAGATACGCAGTATTTT. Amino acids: CASSSLADRTDTQYF. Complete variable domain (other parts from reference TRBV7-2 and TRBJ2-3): GAGVSQSPSNKVTEKGKDVELRCDPISGHTALYWYRQSLGQGLEFLIYFQGNSAPDKSGLPSDRFSAERTGGSVSTLTIQRTQQEDSAVYLCASSSLADRTDTQYFGPGTRLTVL.

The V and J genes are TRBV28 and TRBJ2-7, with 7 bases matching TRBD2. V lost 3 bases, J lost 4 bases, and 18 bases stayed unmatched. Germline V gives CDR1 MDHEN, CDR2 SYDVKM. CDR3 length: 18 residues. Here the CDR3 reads CASSFLLAKNLYPYEQYF. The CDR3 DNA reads TGTGCCAGCAGTTTCTTACTAGCGAAAAATCTGTACCCTTACGAGCAGTACTTC.

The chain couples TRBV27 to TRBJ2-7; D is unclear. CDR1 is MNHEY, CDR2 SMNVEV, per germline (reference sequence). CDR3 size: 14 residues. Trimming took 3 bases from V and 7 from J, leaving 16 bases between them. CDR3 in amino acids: CASSLARSPLEQYF. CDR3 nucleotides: TGTGCCAGCAGTTTGGCACGGAGCCCCCTAGAGCAGTACTTC.

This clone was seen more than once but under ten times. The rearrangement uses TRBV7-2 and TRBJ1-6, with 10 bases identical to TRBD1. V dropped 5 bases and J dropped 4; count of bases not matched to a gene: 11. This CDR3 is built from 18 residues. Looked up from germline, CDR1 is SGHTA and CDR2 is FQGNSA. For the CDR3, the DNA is TGTGCCAGCAGCCAACGAGGGGGACAGGGGATTTATAATTCACCCCTCCACTTT. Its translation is CASSQRGGQGIYNSPLHF. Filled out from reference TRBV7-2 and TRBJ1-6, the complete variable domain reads GAGVSQSPSNKVTEKGKDVELRCDPISGHTALYWYRQSLGQGLEFLIYFQGNSAPDKSGLPSDRFSAERTGGSVSTLTIQRTQQEDSAVYLCASSQRGGQGIYNSPLHFGNGTRLTVT.

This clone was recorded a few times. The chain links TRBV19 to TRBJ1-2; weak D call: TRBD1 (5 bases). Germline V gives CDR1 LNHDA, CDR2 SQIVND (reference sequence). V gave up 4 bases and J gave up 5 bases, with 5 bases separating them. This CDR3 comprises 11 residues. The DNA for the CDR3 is TGTGCCAGTAGTACAGGGTATGGCTACACCTTC. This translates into CASSTGYGYTF.